This T cell receptor beta chain was recorded in a study of T cell repertoires in cytomegalovirus infection. Across the whole study: Public TCR beta signatures provided an indication of both CMV infection and a matching HLA type.

This clonotype was picked up a small number of times. No antigen is known for it. The study, taken as a whole, reports: Dominating the ex vivo response were TCR beta clonotypes that were CMV-specific and HLA-C-restricted. Cumulative public TCR beta family frequency identified carriers of CMV plus the relevant HLA.

The CDR3 extends over 16 amino acids. Germline V gives CDR1 ENHRY, CDR2 SYGVKD. Trimming left V 6 bases short and J 0 bases short, with 17 bases between. TCRdb re-analysed the reads in MiXCR, keeping a single row per CDR3 protein. The table has roughly 310,000 distinct CDR3 sequences, roughly 16% seen once. The receptor's source is a human donor in good health (CMV status not recorded). Some clones in this sample may be carry-over from other donors' samples. Input material: PBMCs. V gene TRBV10-3 combines with J gene TRBJ1-1, with a tentative D call TRBD1 (5 bases). DNA for the CDR3: TGTGCCATCAGGGGGACGGCAGACAACCTGAACACTGAAGCTTTCTTT. The encoded protein is CAIRGTADNLNTEAFF.